What follows are 14 T cell receptor beta chains derived from one specimen sequenced in a study of shared T cell receptors in the human thymus. The data were produced by immunoSEQ multiplex PCR, yet TCRdb's version contains in-frame clones alone and is incomplete. The table lists about 380,000 clones, just under 95% of them singletons. Sequencing used thymocytes. These receptors came from a human donor.

The rearrangement joins TRBV19 to TRBJ1-5; 9 nucleotides agree with TRBD1. This CDR3 is 15 amino acids long. Trimming took 2 bases from V and 6 from J; bases not matched to a gene: 5. From germline, CDR1 is LNHDA and CDR2 SQIVND (reference sequence). For the CDR3, the DNA is TGTGCCAGTAGTATACAGGGACAGGGCGGTCAGCCCCAGCATTTT. Its translation is CASSIQGQGGQPQHF.

This chain uses TRBV6-1 with TRBJ1-2; D may be TRBD1 (5 bases). CDR1 is MNHNS and CDR2 is SASEGT in the germline V gene. V was pared by 3 bases and J by 4 bases, with 9 bases between. This CDR3 has 13 residues. This chain's CDR3 is CASSDRDLYGYTF. The CDR3 DNA reads TGTGCCAGCAGTGACAGGGACCTCTATGGCTACACCTTC.

The chain combines TRBV21-1 with TRBJ1-2; TRBD1, the table's D call, lacks a check against the DNA. TRBV21-1 is a recognized pseudogene. CDR3 length equals 14 residues. The CDR3 sequence is CASSKEGRQDGYTF. CDR3 bases: TGTGCCAGCAGCAAAGAAGGGCGACAGGATGGCTACACCTTC.

The chain has TRBV27 and TRBJ1-1; D gene unclear. Trimming cost V 5 bases and J 4 bases, with 17 bases left between them. This CDR3 spans 15 amino acids. Germline CDR1 reads MNHEY; CDR2 reads SMNVEV (reference sequence). As DNA, the CDR3 is TGTGCCAGCAGTCCCCAACGGCCGCTGGGCACTGAAGCTTTCTTT. It specifies CASSPQRPLGTEAFF.

This rearrangement joins TRBV7-9 to TRBJ1-1; 7 nucleotides align to TRBD1. This CDR3 comprises 18 residues. Losses at the gene ends were 3 bases for V and 4 bases for J; bases not matched to a gene: 17. Germline CDR1 and CDR2: SEHNR and FQNEAQ (reference sequence). As DNA, the CDR3 is TGTGCCAGCAGCTTGGGCGCCAAACAGGGGAGGATTACCACTGAAGCTTTCTTT. It codes for CASSLGAKQGRITTEAFF. Full variable domain (missing parts from reference TRBV7-9 and TRBJ1-1): DTGVSQNPRHKITKRGQNVTFRCDPISEHNRLYWYRQTLGQGPEFLTYFQNEAQLEKSRLLSDRFSAERPKGSFSTLEIQRTEQGDSAMYLCASSLGAKQGRITTEAFFGQGTRLTVV.

The gene calls are TRBV18 and TRBJ1-2, with 7 bases matching TRBD1. J gave up 7 bases and V 6 bases, and 8 bases lay outside the gene matches. CDR1 and CDR2 (germline): KGHSH, LQKENI. The CDR3 is made up of 13 amino acids. The CDR3 loop is CASSPGTVGGYTF. DNA of the CDR3: TGTGCCAGCTCCCCGGGGACAGTCGGTGGCTACACCTTC.

The chain is built from TRBV28 and TRBJ2-7; possibly TRBD1 for D (5 bases). V dropped 6 bases and J dropped 5 bases, with 14 bases sitting between them. The CDR3 covers 13 residues. The germline V gene has CDR1 MDHEN and CDR2 SYDVKM. This CDR3 is CASRESGCDEQYF. DNA of the CDR3: TGTGCCAGCAGGGAGTCAGGGTGCGACGAGCAGTACTTC.

In regard to this clone: In the same sample, other DNA sequences code for this CDR3. The genes are TRBV7-9 and TRBJ1-2; D is perhaps TRBD1 (6 bases). V was cut by 5 bases and J by 0 bases, with 13 bases left in between. Germline loops: CDR1 SEHNR, CDR2 FQNEAQ (reference sequence). The CDR3 has 15 residues. The CDR3 DNA is TGTGCCAGCAGCCTAGAGGACAGATCTAACTATGGCTACACCTTC. Protein: CASSLEDRSNYGYTF.

This clone was seen a single time. The chain employs TRBV5-1 and TRBJ1-5, with D possibly TRBD1 on 6 matching bases. This CDR3 is built from 14 residues. V lost 4 bases and J lost 7, with 15 bases in between. CDR1 is SGHRS and CDR2 is YFSETQ in the germline V gene. The CDR3 sequence is CASSQTGGRQPQHF. As DNA, the CDR3 is TGCGCCAGCAGCCAGACGGGGGGCAGACAGCCCCAGCATTTT.

The chain has TRBV29-1 and TRBJ2-1, with 7 bases matching TRBD2. V lost 2 bases and J lost 2; bases outside the gene matches: 3. Germline CDR1 reads SQVTM; CDR2 reads ANQGSEA. The CDR3 covers 14 residues. In DNA, the CDR3 is TGCAGCGTTGAAAAGCGGGGCCCCTACAATGAGCAGTTCTTC. The encoded protein is CSVEKRGPYNEQFF.

V and J are TRBV28 and TRBJ2-2, with D unclear. The CDR3 contains 15 residues. Germline V lookup: CDR1 MDHEN, CDR2 SYDVKM. V lost 1 base to trimming and J lost 0 bases, with 6 bases between them. The CDR3 bases are TGTGCCAGCAGTTTATTGCGGACGAACACCGGGGAGCTGTTTTTT. Its protein product is CASSLLRTNTGELFF.

V is TRBV7-3 and J is TRBJ2-1; 14 bases match TRBD2. J lost 8 bases, V lost 5 bases, and 8 bases had no gene match. The germline gives CDR1 SGHTA, CDR2 FQGTGA. The CDR3 has 16 residues. The DNA for the CDR3 is TGTGCCAGCAGCCCTCGACTAGCGGGAGGGAGGGATGAGCAGTTCTTC. Amino acid sequence: CASSPRLAGGRDEQFF.

The chain has TRBV9 and TRBJ2-2, with a weak D call TRBD1 (6 bases). From germline, CDR1 is SGDLS and CDR2 YYNGEE. The CDR3 spans 14 residues. V was cut by 3 bases and J by 7 bases, with 13 bases left in between. CDR3 bases: TGTGCCAGCAGCGCGTCAGGGGCGGGCGGGGAGCTGTTTTTT. Translating it yields CASSASGAGGELFF.

The chain uses TRBV28 and TRBJ2-3; no clear D gene. Trimming took 0 bases from V and 2 from J, leaving 6 bases between them. Germline CDR1 reads MDHEN; CDR2 reads SYDVKM. The CDR3 totals 14 residues. CDR3 in amino acids: CASSLWTNTDTQYF. Written as DNA, the CDR3 is TGTGCCAGCAGTTTATGGACAAACACAGATACGCAGTATTTT.